This T cell receptor (beta chain) originates from a study of CD8+ T cells in alopecia areata. Study as a whole: Severity in treated patients was scored by percentage of scalp area affected.

The treatment is: oral pan-JAK inhibitor, 5-10 mg twice daily. After isolation, RNA underwent reverse transcription to generate cDNA as the sequencing template. The repertoire was sequenced with immunoSEQ multiplex PCR; TCRdb's copy has only in-frame clones and lacks some. There are around 100,000 clones in the sample; roughly 40% occur only once, and around 19% lies in the top ten. This CDR3 comprises 13 residues. In germline, CDR1 is SGHNT, CDR2 YYREEE (reference sequence). V lost 1 base and J lost 6, with 7 bases in between. Source: CD8+ T cells sorted from blood, taken at week 24, from a patient treated with tofacitinib. The sequence derives from a human donor with alopecia areata. The chain has TRBV5-4 and TRBJ1-4, with D possibly matching TRBD1 (6 bases). The CDR3 nucleotides read TGTGCCAGCAGCTTGAAGGGGGATGAAAAACTGTTTTTT. Its translation is CASSLKGDEKLFF.